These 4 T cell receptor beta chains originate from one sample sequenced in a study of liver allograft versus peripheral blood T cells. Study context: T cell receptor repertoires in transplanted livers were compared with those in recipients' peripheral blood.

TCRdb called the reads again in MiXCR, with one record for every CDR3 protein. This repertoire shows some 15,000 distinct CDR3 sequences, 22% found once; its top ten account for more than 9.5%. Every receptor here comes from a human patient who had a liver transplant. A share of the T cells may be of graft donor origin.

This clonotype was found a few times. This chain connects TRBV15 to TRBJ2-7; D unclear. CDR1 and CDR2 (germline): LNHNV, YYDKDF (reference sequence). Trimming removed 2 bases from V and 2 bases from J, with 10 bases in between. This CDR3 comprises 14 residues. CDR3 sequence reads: CATSRFDTTYEQYF. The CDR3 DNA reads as TGTGCCACCAGCAGATTCGACACAACCTACGAGCAGTACTTC. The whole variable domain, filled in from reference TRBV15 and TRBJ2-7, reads DAMVIQNPRYQVTQFGKPVTLSCSQTLNHNVMYWYQQKSSQAPKLLFHYYDKDFNNEADTPDNFQSRRPNTSFCFLDIRSPGLGDTAMYLCATSRFDTTYEQYFGPGTRLTVT.

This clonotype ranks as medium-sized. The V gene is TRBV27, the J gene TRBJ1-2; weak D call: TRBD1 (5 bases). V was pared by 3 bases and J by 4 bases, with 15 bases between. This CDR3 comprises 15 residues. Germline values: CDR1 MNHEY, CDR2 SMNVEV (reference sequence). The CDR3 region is CASSLLGRGGYGYTF. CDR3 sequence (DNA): TGTGCCAGCAGTTTGTTGGGACGGGGGGGCTATGGCTACACCTTC.

The CDR3 reads CSARGPSAEQFF. The CDR3 nucleotides are TGCAGTGCTAGGGGGCCTAGTGCTGAGCAGTTCTTC. This chain uses TRBV20-1 with TRBJ2-1, with D tentatively TRBD1 (5 bases). The CDR3 spans 12 residues. Trimming cost V 3 bases and J 9 bases, with 12 bases left between them. Germline-derived CDR1 and CDR2 are DFQATT and SNEGSKA (reference sequence).

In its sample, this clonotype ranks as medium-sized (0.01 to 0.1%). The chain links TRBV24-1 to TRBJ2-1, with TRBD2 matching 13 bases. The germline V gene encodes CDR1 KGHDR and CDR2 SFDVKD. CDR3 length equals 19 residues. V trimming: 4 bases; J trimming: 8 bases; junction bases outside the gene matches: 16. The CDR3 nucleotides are TGTGCCACCAGTGAGGGCGTTAGACTAGCGGGGGGTCTAGGGTATGAGCAGTTCTTC. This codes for CATSEGVRLAGGLGYEQFF.